The clone carrying this T cell receptor (beta chain) has a single count. Its antigen is not known. The data stem from a study of blood T cells in healthy people across ages. Sample-barcoded 5' priming and a J-beta primer mix drove a second PCR of about 6 to 11 cycles. MiXCR, run by TCRdb on the 5' RACE reads, gives a single entry per CDR3 protein. Seen here are around 2 million distinct CDR3 sequences, around 42% observed once, and the top ten hold roughly 24%. Study conclusions and caveats: The CMV status of each donor remained undetermined, and this could have confounded shifts in expanded clonotypes.

The V gene's germline CDR1 is DFQATT and CDR2 SNEGSKA (reference sequence). V lost 6 bases, J lost 0 bases, and 3 bases stayed unmatched. The CDR3 sequence is 14 residues long. Sequencing used blood. The source is a human donor in good health. The gene calls are TRBV20-1 and TRBJ2-7, with 12 bases identical to TRBD2. The CDR3 DNA reads TGCAGTGCCACTAGCGGGGGGCCCTCCTACGAGCAGTACTTC. Its protein is CSATSGGPSYEQYF.